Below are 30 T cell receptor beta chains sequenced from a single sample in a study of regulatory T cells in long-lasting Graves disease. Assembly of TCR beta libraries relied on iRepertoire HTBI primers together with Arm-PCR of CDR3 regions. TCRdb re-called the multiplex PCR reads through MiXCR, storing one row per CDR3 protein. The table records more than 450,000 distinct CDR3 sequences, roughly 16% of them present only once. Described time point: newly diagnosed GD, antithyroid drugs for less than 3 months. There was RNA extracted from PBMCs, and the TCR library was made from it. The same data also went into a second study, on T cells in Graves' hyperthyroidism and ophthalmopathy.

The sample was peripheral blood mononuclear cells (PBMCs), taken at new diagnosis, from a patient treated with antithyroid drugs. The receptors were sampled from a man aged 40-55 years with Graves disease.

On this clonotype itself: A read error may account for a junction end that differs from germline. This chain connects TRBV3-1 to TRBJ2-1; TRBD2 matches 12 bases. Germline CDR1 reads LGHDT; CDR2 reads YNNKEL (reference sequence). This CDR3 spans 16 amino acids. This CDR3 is CASGQHLAGGPNEQFF. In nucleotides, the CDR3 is TGTGCCAGCGGCCAACATCTAGCGGGAGGGCCGAATGAGCAGTTCTTC.

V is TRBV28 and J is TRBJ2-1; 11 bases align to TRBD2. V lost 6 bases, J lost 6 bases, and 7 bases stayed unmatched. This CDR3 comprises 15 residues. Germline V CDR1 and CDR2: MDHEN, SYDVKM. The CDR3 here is CASRSIAGGFNEQFF. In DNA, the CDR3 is TGTGCCAGCAGGTCCATAGCGGGAGGGTTCAATGAGCAGTTCTTC.

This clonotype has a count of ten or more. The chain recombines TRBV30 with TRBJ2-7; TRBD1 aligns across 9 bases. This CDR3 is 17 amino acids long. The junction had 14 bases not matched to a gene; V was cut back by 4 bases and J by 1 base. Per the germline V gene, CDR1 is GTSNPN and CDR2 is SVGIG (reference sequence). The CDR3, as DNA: TGTGCCTGGAAGTATCGTTCGGCTGGACAGGGGTCCTACGAGCAGTACTTC. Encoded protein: CAWKYRSAGQGSYEQYF.

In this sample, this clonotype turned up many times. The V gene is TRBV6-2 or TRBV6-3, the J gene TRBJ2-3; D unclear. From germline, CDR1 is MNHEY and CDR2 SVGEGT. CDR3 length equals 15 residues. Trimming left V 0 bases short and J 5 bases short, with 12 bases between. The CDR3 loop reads CASSYSSRGKDTQYF. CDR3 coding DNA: TGTGCCAGCAGTTACTCGAGTCGTGGTAAAGATACGCAGTATTTT.

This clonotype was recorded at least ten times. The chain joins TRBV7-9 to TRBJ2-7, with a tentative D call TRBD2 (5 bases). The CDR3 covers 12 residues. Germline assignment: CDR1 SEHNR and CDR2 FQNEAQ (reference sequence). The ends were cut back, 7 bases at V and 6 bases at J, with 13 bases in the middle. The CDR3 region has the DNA TGTGCCAGCACCCGCCTAGCACTCGAGCAGTACTTC. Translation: CASTRLALEQYF.

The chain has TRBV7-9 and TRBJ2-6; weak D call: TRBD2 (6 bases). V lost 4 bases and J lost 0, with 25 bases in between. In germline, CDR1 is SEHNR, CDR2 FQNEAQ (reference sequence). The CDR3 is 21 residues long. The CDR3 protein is CASSSKKDGRDSTSGANVLTF. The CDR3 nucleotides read TGTGCCAGCAGCTCAAAGAAGGACGGCCGGGACTCGACCTCTGGGGCCAACGTCCTGACTTTC.

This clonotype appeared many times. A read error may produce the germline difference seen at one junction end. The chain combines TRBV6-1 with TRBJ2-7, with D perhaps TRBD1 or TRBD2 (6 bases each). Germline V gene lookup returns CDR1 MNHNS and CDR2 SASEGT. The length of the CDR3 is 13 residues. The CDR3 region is CASSHGGSYERYF. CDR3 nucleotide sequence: TGTGCCAGCAGCCACGGGGGCTCCTACGAGCGGTACTTC.

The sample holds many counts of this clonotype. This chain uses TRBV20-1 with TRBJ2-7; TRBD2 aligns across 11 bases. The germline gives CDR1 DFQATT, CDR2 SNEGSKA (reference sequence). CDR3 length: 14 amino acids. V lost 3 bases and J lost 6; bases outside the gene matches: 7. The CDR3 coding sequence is TGCAGTGCTAGGGGCCTAGCGGGAGGAGGCGAGCAGTACTTC. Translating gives CSARGLAGGGEQYF.

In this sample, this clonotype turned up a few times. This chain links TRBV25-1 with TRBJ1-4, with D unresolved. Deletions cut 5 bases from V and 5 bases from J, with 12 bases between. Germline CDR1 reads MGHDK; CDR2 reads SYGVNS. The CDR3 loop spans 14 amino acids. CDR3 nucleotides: TGTGCCAGCAGTCTCCCTCAGCCAAATGAAAAACTGTTTTTT. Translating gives CASSLPQPNEKLFF.

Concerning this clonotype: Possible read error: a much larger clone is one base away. This CDR3 is CSAREGTAYGYAF. CDR3 DNA sequence: TGCAGTGCTAGAGAAGGGACAGCATATGGCTACGCCTTC. The V gene is TRBV20-1, the J gene TRBJ1-2, with 7 positions matching TRBD1. CDR3 length: 13 amino acids. The germline V gene encodes CDR1 DFQATT and CDR2 SNEGSKA (reference sequence).

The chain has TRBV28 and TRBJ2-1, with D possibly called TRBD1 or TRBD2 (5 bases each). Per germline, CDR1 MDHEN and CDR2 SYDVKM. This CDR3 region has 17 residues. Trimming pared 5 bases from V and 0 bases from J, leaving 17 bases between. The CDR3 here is CASSDWGSGSSYNEQFF. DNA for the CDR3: TGTGCCAGCAGTGATTGGGGCAGCGGAAGCTCCTACAATGAGCAGTTCTTC.

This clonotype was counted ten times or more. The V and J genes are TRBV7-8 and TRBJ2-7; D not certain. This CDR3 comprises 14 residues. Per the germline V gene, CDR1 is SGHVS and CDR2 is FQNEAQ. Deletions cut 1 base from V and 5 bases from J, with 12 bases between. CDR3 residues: CASSLVKASHEQYF. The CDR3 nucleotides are TGTGCCAGCAGCTTAGTTAAGGCGTCCCACGAGCAGTACTTC.

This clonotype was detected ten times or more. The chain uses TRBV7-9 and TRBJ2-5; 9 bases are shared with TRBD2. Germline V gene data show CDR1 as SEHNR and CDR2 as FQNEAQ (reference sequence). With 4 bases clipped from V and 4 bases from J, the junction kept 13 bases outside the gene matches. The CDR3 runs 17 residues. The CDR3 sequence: CASSSRTSEVSGETQYF. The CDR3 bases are TGTGCCAGCAGCTCGAGGACTAGCGAAGTATCAGGAGAGACCCAGTACTTC.

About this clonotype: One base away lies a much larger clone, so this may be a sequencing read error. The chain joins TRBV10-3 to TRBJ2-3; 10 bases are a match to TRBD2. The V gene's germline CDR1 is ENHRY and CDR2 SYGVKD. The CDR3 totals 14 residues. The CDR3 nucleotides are TGTGCCTCCTCAGCGGGAGGGCCAACAGATACGCAGTGTTTT. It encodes CASSAGGPTDTQCF.

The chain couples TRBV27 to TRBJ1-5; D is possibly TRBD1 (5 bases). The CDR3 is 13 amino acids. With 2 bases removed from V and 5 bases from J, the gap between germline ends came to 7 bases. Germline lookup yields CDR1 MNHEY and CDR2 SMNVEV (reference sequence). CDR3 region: CASSLQGYQPQHF. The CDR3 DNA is TGTGCCAGCAGTTTACAGGGCTATCAGCCCCAGCATTTT.

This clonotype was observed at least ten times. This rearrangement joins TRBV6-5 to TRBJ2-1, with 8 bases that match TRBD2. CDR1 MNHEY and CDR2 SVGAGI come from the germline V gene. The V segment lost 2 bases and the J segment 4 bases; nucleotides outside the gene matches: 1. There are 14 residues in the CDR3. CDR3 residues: CASSYSGRYNEQFF. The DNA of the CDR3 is TGTGCCAGCAGTTACAGCGGGAGATACAATGAGCAGTTCTTC.

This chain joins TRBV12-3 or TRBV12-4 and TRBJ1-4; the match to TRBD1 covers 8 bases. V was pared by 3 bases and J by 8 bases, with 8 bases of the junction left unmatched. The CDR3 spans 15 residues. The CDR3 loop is CASSFGTGVPEKLFF. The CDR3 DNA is TGTGCCAGCAGTTTCGGGACAGGCGTCCCGGAAAAACTGTTTTTT.

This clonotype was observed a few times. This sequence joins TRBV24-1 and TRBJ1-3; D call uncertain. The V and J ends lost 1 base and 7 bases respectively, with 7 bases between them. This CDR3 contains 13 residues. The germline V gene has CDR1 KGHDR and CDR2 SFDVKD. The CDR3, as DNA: TGTGCCACCAGTGATTTCAAGGGTAACACCATATATTTT. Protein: CATSDFKGNTIYF.

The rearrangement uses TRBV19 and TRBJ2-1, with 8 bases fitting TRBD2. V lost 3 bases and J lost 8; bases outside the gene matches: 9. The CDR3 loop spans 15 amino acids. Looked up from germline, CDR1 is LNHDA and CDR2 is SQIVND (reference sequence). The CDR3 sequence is CASSITGLGFHEQFF. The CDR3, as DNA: TGTGCCAGTAGTATCACGGGACTAGGGTTCCATGAGCAGTTCTTC.

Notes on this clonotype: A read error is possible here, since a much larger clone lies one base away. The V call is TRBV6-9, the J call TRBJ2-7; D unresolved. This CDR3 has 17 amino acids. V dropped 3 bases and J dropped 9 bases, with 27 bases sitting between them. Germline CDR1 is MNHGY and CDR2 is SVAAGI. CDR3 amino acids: CASSYLDTLTKGSGQYF. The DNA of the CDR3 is TGTGCCAGCAGTTACTTGGATACGCTTACGAAGGGTTCCGGGCAGTACTTC.

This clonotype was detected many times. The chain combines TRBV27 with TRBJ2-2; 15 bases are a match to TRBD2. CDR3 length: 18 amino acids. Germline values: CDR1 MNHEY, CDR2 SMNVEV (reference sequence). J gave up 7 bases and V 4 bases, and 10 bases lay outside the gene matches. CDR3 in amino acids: CASSSRTSGRARGGELFF. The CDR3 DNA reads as TGTGCCAGCAGTTCCCGGACTAGCGGGAGGGCCAGAGGCGGGGAGCTGTTTTTT.

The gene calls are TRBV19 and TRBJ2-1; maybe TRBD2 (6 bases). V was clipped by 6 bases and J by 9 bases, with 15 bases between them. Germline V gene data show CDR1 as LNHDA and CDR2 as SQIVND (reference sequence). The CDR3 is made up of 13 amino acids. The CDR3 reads CASSNPLGGEQFF. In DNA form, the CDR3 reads TGTGCCAGTAGCAACCCTTTGGGGGGTGAGCAGTTCTTC.

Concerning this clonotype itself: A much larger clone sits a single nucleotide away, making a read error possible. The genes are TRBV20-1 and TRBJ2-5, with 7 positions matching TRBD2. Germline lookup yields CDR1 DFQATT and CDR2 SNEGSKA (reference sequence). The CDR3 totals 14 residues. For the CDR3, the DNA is TGCAGTGCGCCGACCGGGACTATCCAAGAGGCCCAGTACTTC. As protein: CSAPTGTIQEAQYF.

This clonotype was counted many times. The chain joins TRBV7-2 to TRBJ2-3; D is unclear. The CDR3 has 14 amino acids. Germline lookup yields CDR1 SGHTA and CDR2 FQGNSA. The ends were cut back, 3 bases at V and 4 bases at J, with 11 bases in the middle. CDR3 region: CASSFGEVADTQYF. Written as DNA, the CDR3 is TGTGCCAGCAGCTTTGGCGAGGTTGCAGATACGCAGTATTTT.

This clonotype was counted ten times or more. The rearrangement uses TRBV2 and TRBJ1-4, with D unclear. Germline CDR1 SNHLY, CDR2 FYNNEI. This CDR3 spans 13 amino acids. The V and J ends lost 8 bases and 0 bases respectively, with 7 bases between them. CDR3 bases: TGTGCCAGCTGCGCAACAACTAATGAAAAACTGTTTTTT. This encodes CASCATTNEKLFF.

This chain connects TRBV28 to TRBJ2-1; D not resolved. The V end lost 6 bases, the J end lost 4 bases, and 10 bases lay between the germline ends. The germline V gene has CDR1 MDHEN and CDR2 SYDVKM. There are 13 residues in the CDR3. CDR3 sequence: CASRTSVYNEQFF. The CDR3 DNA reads TGTGCCAGCAGGACAAGTGTATACAATGAGCAGTTCTTC.

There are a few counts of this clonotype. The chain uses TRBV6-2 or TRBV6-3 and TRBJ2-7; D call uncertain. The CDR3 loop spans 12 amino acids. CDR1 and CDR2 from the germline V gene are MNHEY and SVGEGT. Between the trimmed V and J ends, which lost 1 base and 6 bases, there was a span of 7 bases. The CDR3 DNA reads TGTGCCAGCAGTTACTGGGGTGGCGAGCAGTACTTC. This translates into CASSYWGGEQYF.

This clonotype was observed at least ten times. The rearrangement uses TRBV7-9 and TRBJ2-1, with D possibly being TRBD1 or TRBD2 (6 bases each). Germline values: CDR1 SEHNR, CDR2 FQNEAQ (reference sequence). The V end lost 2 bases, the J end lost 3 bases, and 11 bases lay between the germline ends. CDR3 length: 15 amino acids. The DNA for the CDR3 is TGTGCCAGCAGCTTACCGGCGGGACACTACAATGAGCAGTTCTTC. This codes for CASSLPAGHYNEQFF.

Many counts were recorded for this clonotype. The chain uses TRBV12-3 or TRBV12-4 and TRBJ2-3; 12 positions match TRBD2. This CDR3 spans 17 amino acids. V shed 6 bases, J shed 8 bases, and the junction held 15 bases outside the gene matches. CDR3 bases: TGTGCCAGCAGCCCGCCCAATACTAGCGGGAGGCCGACTACGCAGTATTTT. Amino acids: CASSPPNTSGRPTTQYF.

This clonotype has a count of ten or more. The CDR3 here is CASSLATGDEQFF. CDR3 coding DNA: TGTGCCAGCAGCTTAGCGACGGGGGATGAGCAGTTCTTC. The gene calls are TRBV7-8 and TRBJ2-1; D perhaps matches TRBD2 (6 bases). The length of the CDR3 is 13 residues. Germline-derived CDR1 and CDR2 are SGHVS and FQNEAQ. V dropped 0 bases and J dropped 8 bases, with 8 bases sitting between them.